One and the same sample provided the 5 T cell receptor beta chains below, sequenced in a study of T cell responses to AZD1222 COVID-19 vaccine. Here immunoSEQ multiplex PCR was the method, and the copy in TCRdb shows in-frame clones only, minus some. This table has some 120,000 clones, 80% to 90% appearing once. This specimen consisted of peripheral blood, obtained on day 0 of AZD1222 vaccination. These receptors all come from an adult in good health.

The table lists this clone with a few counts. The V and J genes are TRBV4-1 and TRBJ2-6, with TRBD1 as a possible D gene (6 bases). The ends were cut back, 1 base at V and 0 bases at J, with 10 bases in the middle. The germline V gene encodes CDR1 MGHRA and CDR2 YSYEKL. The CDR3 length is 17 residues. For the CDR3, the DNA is TGCGCCAGCAGCCAAGGGCAGGGGTACTCTGGGGCCAACGTCCTGACTTTC. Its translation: CASSQGQGYSGANVLTF.

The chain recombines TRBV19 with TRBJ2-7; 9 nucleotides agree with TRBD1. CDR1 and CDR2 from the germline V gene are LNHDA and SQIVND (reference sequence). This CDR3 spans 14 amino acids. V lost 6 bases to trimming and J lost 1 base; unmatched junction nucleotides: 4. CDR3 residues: CASSHGTGSYEQYF. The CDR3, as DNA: TGTGCCAGTAGCCACGGGACAGGGTCCTACGAGCAGTACTTC.

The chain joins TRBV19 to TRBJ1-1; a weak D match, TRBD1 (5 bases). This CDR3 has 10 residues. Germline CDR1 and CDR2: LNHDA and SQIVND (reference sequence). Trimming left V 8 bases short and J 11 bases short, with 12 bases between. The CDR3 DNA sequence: TGTGCCAGTGGGTTCCGGGGGGCTTTCTTT. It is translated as CASGFRGAFF.

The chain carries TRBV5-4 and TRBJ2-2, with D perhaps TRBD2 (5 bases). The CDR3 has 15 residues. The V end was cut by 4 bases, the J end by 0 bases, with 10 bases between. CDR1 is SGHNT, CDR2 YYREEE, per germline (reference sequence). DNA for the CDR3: TGTGCCAGCAGCCCCGCCGGGACGAACACCGGGGAGCTGTTTTTT. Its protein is CASSPAGTNTGELFF. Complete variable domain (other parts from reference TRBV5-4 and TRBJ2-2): ETGVTQSPTHLIKTRGQQVTLRCSSQSGHNTVSWYQQALGQGPQFIFQYYREEENGRGNFPPRFSGLQFPNYSSELNVNALELDDSALYLCASSPAGTNTGELFFGEGSRLTVL.

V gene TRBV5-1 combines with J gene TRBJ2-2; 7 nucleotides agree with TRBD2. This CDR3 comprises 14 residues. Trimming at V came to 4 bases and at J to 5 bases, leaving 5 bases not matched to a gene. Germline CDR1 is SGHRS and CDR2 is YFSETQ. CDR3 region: CASSLGGTTGELFF. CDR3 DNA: TGCGCCAGCAGCCTGGGGGGGACTACCGGGGAGCTGTTTTTT. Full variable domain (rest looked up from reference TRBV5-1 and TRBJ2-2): KAGVTQTPRYLIKTRGQQVTLSCSPISGHRSVSWYQQTPGQGLQFLFEYFSETQRNKGNFPGRFSGRQFSNSRSEMNVSTLELGDSALYLCASSLGGTTGELFFGEGSRLTVL.